Shown below are 27 T cell receptor beta chains from a single sample sequenced in a study of T cells after posttransplantation cyclophosphamide. Sequenced by immunoSEQ multiplex PCR; TCRdb stores in-frame clones only, minus some. Singletons are absent from the sample, which has approximately 35,000 clones. Input material: PBMCs. The receptors here all came from a girl aged 5-17 years in good health, CMV-negative, and a related stem cell transplant donor.

This clone was found many times. CDR3 loop: CASSLGRASRIGSPLHF. The DNA for the CDR3 is TGCGCCAGCAGCTTGGGGAGGGCCAGTAGGATAGGTTCACCCCTCCACTTT. This chain joins TRBV4-1 and TRBJ1-6; D call uncertain. This CDR3 is 17 amino acids long. Trimming took off 5 bases at V and 9 bases at J, with 23 bases between the two ends. CDR1 and CDR2 from the germline V gene are MGHRA and YSYEKL.

About this clone itself: The junction does not match germline at one end; this may be a read error. The genes are TRBV6-5 and TRBJ2-7, with TRBD1 matching 8 bases. This CDR3 has 16 amino acids. Germline lookup yields CDR1 MNHEY and CDR2 SVGAGI. The CDR3 loop is CASSHSWTGSSYEQYF. The CDR3 nucleotides are TGTGCCAGCAGTCACTCTTGGACAGGGAGCTCCTACGAGCAGTACTTC.

Many counts were recorded for this clone. The genes are TRBV20-1 and TRBJ2-3; D not certain. V lost 8 bases and J 1 base, leaving 4 bases between the germline ends. The CDR3 is made up of 10 amino acids. CDR1 is DFQATT and CDR2 is SNEGSKA in the germline V gene (reference sequence). CDR3 nucleotide sequence: TGCAGTCTAGGCACAGATACGCAGTATTTT. Encoded protein: CSLGTDTQYF.

In its sample, this clone was seen a few times. The CDR3 DNA is TGTGCCAGCTCCCCCACAGGGATCGAGCAGTACTTC. Protein product: CASSPTGIEQYF. The V and J genes are TRBV18 and TRBJ2-7; tentatively, D is TRBD1 (6 bases). Deletions cut 6 bases from V and 6 bases from J, with 12 bases between. CDR3 length equals 12 residues. Germline V lookup: CDR1 KGHSH, CDR2 LQKENI.

This clone was seen at least ten times. The rearrangement links TRBV6-1 to TRBJ2-5; D might be TRBD2 (5 bases). This CDR3 is built from 15 residues. Germline V gene data show CDR1 as MNHNS and CDR2 as SASEGT. With 2 bases removed from V and 1 base from J, the gap between germline ends came to 11 bases. The CDR3 coding sequence is TGTGCCAGCAGTGAAACCGCGGGCAGCCAAGAGACCCAGTACTTC. It codes for CASSETAGSQETQYF.

This clone was seen a handful of times. CDR3 amino acids: CASSFRGETQYF. DNA of the CDR3: TGTGCCAGCAGTTTTAGGGGAGAGACCCAGTACTTC. The chain carries TRBV28 and TRBJ2-5; TRBD1 might be the D (5 bases). The length of the CDR3 is 12 residues. V lost 3 bases and J 4 bases, leaving 6 bases between the germline ends. The germline V gene encodes CDR1 MDHEN and CDR2 SYDVKM.

The rearrangement links TRBV18 to TRBJ2-3; TRBD1 is a possible D gene (6 bases). V was cut by 1 base and J by 0 bases, with 8 bases left in between. The CDR3 sequence is 15 residues long. Germline CDR1 and CDR2: KGHSH and LQKENI. CDR3 DNA: TGTGCCAGCTCACCACAGCAGGGGAGCACAGATACGCAGTATTTT. Translated: CASSPQQGSTDTQYF.

The chain joins TRBV14 to TRBJ2-1; TRBD2 agrees at 11 bases. V dropped 2 bases and J dropped 8; count of bases not matched to a gene: 5. Germline lookup yields CDR1 SGHDN and CDR2 FVKESK. CDR3 length: 15 amino acids. The CDR3 region is CASSQSSGGYHEQFF. The CDR3 nucleotides are TGTGCCAGCAGCCAATCTAGCGGGGGGTATCATGAGCAGTTCTTC.

This clone was seen at least ten times. The CDR3 sequence: CASSRDLGNGYTF. The CDR3, as DNA: TGTGCCAGCAGTAGGGATCTCGGGAATGGCTACACCTTC. V usage is TRBV25-1 and J usage is TRBJ1-2; D remains ambiguous. Germline CDR1 MGHDK, CDR2 SYGVNS. The germline V and J ends were trimmed by 5 bases and 6 bases, with 13 bases remaining between them. The CDR3 extends over 13 amino acids.

The V call is TRBV7-3, the J call TRBJ2-1; a possible D gene is TRBD2 (6 bases). Germline CDR1 is SGHTA and CDR2 is FQGTGA. This CDR3 is 16 amino acids long. Trimming took 3 bases from V and 7 from J, leaving 19 bases between them. CDR3 protein: CASSLGPRAGRNEQFF. The CDR3, as DNA: TGTGCCAGCAGCTTGGGTCCGCGGGCAGGGAGGAATGAGCAGTTCTTC.

This clone has only a few counts. The rearrangement uses TRBV7-3 and TRBJ2-2; tentative D call: TRBD1 (6 bases). Germline-derived CDR1 and CDR2 are SGHTA and FQGTGA. The germline V and J ends were trimmed by 4 bases and 8 bases, with 11 bases remaining between them. The CDR3 runs 13 residues. The CDR3 here is CASSSSGEGELFF. The CDR3 region has the DNA TGTGCCAGCAGCTCGTCAGGGGAAGGGGAGCTGTTTTTT.

This clone was observed at least ten times. The chain joins TRBV4-1 to TRBJ1-6, with D possibly TRBD1 on 5 matching bases. Per germline, CDR1 MGHRA and CDR2 YSYEKL. V shed 1 base and J shed 8 bases, with 18 bases lying between them. The CDR3 contains 17 residues. The CDR3 spells CASSQGAGGVMHSPLHF. For the CDR3, the DNA is TGCGCCAGCAGCCAAGGGGCTGGAGGGGTAATGCATTCACCCCTCCACTTT.

This clone has a count of ten or more. The rearrangement uses TRBV6-1 and TRBJ1-6; 7 nucleotides match TRBD1. V gave up 8 bases and J gave up 8 bases; unmatched junction bases: 9. This CDR3 has 14 amino acids. CDR1 and CDR2 (germline): MNHNS, SASEGT. The CDR3 spells CASQFGQGDSPLHF. The DNA for the CDR3 is TGTGCCAGCCAATTTGGGCAGGGGGATTCACCCCTCCACTTT.

There are many counts of this clone. The sample holds other DNA sequences that translate to the same CDR3. V gene TRBV6-1 combines with J gene TRBJ2-7, with 10 positions matching TRBD1. The germline V gene encodes CDR1 MNHNS and CDR2 SASEGT. This CDR3 contains 15 residues. V shed 4 bases, J shed 4 bases, and the junction held 7 bases outside the gene matches. CDR3 sequence (DNA): TGTGCCAGCAGTGGGACCGGGACAGGGGCTTACGAGCAGTACTTC. Translation gives CASSGTGTGAYEQYF.

This clone was counted many times. The chain is built from TRBV5-1 and TRBJ2-3; D call uncertain. The CDR3 is 14 amino acids. Germline CDR1 is SGHRS and CDR2 is YFSETQ. Between the trimmed V and J ends, which lost 4 bases and 4 bases, there was a span of 13 bases. CDR3 sequence: CASSPTRKSDTQYF. CDR3 nucleotide sequence: TGCGCCAGCAGCCCGACGAGGAAGTCAGATACGCAGTATTTT.

This clone was detected only a few times. This chain uses TRBV6-6 with TRBJ2-3; D ambiguous. From germline, CDR1 is MNHNY and CDR2 SVGAGI (reference sequence). The germline V and J ends were trimmed by 5 bases and 1 base, with 7 bases remaining between them. This CDR3 region has 13 residues. As DNA, the CDR3 is TGTGCCAGCAGTCCTTTTGGCACAGATACGCAGTATTTT. Translating gives CASSPFGTDTQYF.

V gene TRBV27 combines with J gene TRBJ2-4, with TRBD2 matching 7 bases. Trimming took 1 base from V and 8 from J; bases not matched to a gene: 8. This CDR3 spans 15 amino acids. The germline gives CDR1 MNHEY, CDR2 SMNVEV (reference sequence). The CDR3 protein is CASSLYGRQSDIQYF. CDR3 coding DNA: TGTGCCAGCAGTTTATACGGGAGGCAATCGGACATTCAGTACTTC.

There are many counts of this clone. The chain couples TRBV19 to TRBJ2-3; TRBD2 is a possible D gene (6 bases). The V gene's germline CDR1 is LNHDA and CDR2 SQIVND (reference sequence). V lost 4 bases, J lost 0 bases, and 17 bases lay in between. The CDR3 extends over 17 amino acids. The CDR3 nucleotides read TGTGCCAGTAGTAGATCGGTGGCGGGGTATAGCACAGATACGCAGTATTTT. It encodes CASSRSVAGYSTDTQYF.

The table lists this clone with many counts. The chain uses TRBV10-2 and TRBJ1-1; no reliable D call. The CDR3 has 14 residues. V was cut by 8 bases and J by 4 bases, with 17 bases left in between. Per germline, CDR1 WSHSY and CDR2 SAAADI. CDR3 loop: CASFDWALSTEAFF. CDR3 DNA: TGCGCCAGCTTTGATTGGGCCCTGAGCACTGAAGCTTTCTTT.

Many counts were recorded for this clone. The CDR3 nucleotides are TGTGCCAGCAGCTCAGGGGGCCGGAAGGAAAAACTGTTTTTT. It codes for CASSSGGRKEKLFF. V and J are TRBV13 and TRBJ1-4; 8 bases fit TRBD1. Trimming took 4 bases from V and 8 from J; bases not matched to a gene: 6. The CDR3 loop spans 14 amino acids. The V gene's germline CDR1 is PRHDT and CDR2 FYEKMQ (reference sequence).

This clone came up a few times. J is TRBJ1-3 and V is TRBV7-8, with D unresolved. Trimming took off 3 bases at V and 0 bases at J, with 6 bases between the two ends. The CDR3 is made up of 14 amino acids. CDR1 is SGHVS, CDR2 FQNEAQ, per germline. CDR3 amino acids: CASSFRDSGNTIYF. CDR3 sequence (DNA): TGTGCCAGCAGCTTTCGGGACTCTGGAAACACCATATATTTT.

Many counts were recorded for this clone. The CDR3 DNA reads as TGCGCCAGCAGCCGGACTACCACAGCCGACGAGCAGTACTTC. Protein product: CASSRTTTADEQYF. The V gene is TRBV5-1, the J gene TRBJ2-7; the D gene is possibly TRBD2 (6 bases). Trimming cost V 4 bases and J 5 bases, with 16 bases left between them. This CDR3 is built from 14 residues. Germline V gives CDR1 SGHRS, CDR2 YFSETQ. Supplemented by reference TRBV5-1 and TRBJ2-7, the full variable domain reads KAGVTQTPRYLIKTRGQQVTLSCSPISGHRSVSWYQQTPGQGLQFLFEYFSETQRNKGNFPGRFSGRQFSNSRSEMNVSTLELGDSALYLCASSRTTTADEQYFGPGTRLTVT.

This clone has just a few counts. The gene calls are TRBV7-2 and TRBJ2-1, with D perhaps TRBD1 (5 bases). Germline V gene data show CDR1 as SGHTA and CDR2 as FQGNSA. The CDR3 is 12 residues long. V was pared by 2 bases and J by 6 bases, with 5 bases between. CDR3 DNA: TGTGCCAGCAGCTTACAGGGCAATGAGCAGTTCTTC. Encoded protein: CASSLQGNEQFF.

There are many counts of this clone. This rearrangement joins TRBV5-5 to TRBJ2-7; TRBD1 is a possible D gene (6 bases). The CDR3 has 16 residues. CDR1 SGHKS and CDR2 YYEKEE come from the germline V gene (reference sequence). Trimming pared 4 bases from V and 2 bases from J, leaving 19 bases between. The CDR3 coding sequence is TGTGCCAGCAGCCCCGGAACAGGGATGGAGACCTACGAGCAGTACTTC. The encoded protein is CASSPGTGMETYEQYF.

This clone occurred a few times. The chain couples TRBV27 to TRBJ1-1, with D unclear. The V gene's germline CDR1 is MNHEY and CDR2 SMNVEV (reference sequence). CDR3 size: 13 residues. Trimming shortened V by 2 bases and J by 2 bases, and 6 bases separated the two germline ends. This chain's CDR3 is CASSLVPNTEAFF. Written as DNA, the CDR3 is TGTGCCAGCAGTTTAGTTCCAAACACTGAAGCTTTCTTT.

This clone appeared many times. The gene calls are TRBV18 and TRBJ1-1; 7 bases align to TRBD1. The germline V gene has CDR1 KGHSH and CDR2 LQKENI. The J segment lost 1 base and the V segment lost 5 bases, leaving 7 bases of the junction unmatched. The CDR3 covers 15 residues. CDR3 bases: TGTGCCAGCTCAATCGGACAGGCGGAGAACACTGAAGCTTTCTTT. Protein: CASSIGQAENTEAFF.

This clone was observed a few times. This sequence joins TRBV28 and TRBJ1-2, with TRBD1 as a possible D gene (6 bases). Trimming shortened V by 11 bases and J by 4 bases, and 17 bases separated the two germline ends. The CDR3 is made up of 13 amino acids. The germline gives CDR1 MDHEN, CDR2 SYDVKM. This CDR3 reads CASGAGGGYGYTF. As DNA, the CDR3 is TGTGCCTCGGGGGCGGGGGGGGGCTATGGCTACACCTTC.